These T cell receptor beta chains were read from a single sample in a study of blood T cell repertoires in COVID-19. The method was immunoSEQ multiplex PCR; TCRdb's version includes in-frame clones alone and lacks a portion of them. The sample holds 60,000 to 70,000 clones, approximately 80% seen once. The sequenced material came from peripheral blood. The receptor source for this set is a man aged 55 to 69 with acute or convalescent COVID-19. Both conserved end residues are part of each CDR3. The order of the fields is D gene, J gene, V gene, clone size, CDR3 DNA, CDR3 protein. A D gene is named only where the DNA matches it firmly. Clone sizes are given selectively: once, few, many, or a class where the clone is expanded.

>NA|TRBJ1-6|TRBV15|NA
TGTGCCACCAGCAGCGGGAGGTCTTCACCCCTCCACTTT
CATSSGRSSPLHF
>TRBD1|TRBJ2-1|TRBV11-3|NA
TGTGCCAGCAGCTTAGTAGGGACAGGGCATGAGCAGTTCTTC
CASSLVGTGHEQFF
>NA|TRBJ1-2|TRBV6-2/TRBV6-3|NA
TGTGCCAGCAGTGGGCCAAACCGGGACTCTAAGGGCTACACCTTC
CASSGPNRDSKGYTF
>NA|TRBJ1-1|TRBV7-9|NA
TGTGCCAGCAGCCGTACGGGGGTGAACACTGAAGCTTTCTTT
CASSRTGVNTEAFF
>NA|TRBJ1-2|TRBV4-1|NA
TGCGCCAGCAGCCAAGTATCAGGGTTTAATGGCTACACCTTC
CASSQVSGFNGYTF
>TRBD1|TRBJ2-5|TRBV6-2/TRBV6-3|once
TGTGCCAGCAGTTACTCAGTCCGGGACAGTAACCAAGAGACCCAGTACTTC
CASSYSVRDSNQETQYF
>NA|TRBJ1-6|TRBV4-2|NA
TGTGCCAGCAGCCAAGATACGACAGTGAGTTCACCCCTCCACTTT
CASSQDTTVSSPLHF
>NA|TRBJ1-5|TRBV14|NA
TGTGCCAGCAGCCAAGAGGTTTCGGACACGACATATAGCAATCAGCCCCAGCATTTT
CASSQEVSDTTYSNQPQHF
>TRBD1|TRBJ1-6|TRBV7-6|NA
TGTGCCAGCAGACGCTCGACGGGACAGGGGGCCAGTTCACCCCTCCACTTT
CASRRSTGQGASSPLHF
>NA|TRBJ1-1|TRBV7-2|NA
TGTGCCAGCAGTACGGGAACCCGAGGCACTGAAGCTTTCTTT
CASSTGTRGTEAFF
>TRBD1|TRBJ1-6|TRBV27|NA
TGTGCCAGCAGTCCGGGACAGGGAGGTAATTCACCCCTCCACTTT
CASSPGQGGNSPLHF
>NA|TRBJ2-5|TRBV30|NA
TGTGCCTGGAGTGCTCAAGAGACCCAGTACTTC
CAWSAQETQYF
>TRBD1|TRBJ1-3|TRBV30|NA
TGTGCCTGGAGTGGGTCCGGGGCAGGGGGCAGAAACACCATATATTTT
CAWSGSGAGGRNTIYF
>NA|TRBJ1-1|TRBV29-1|few
TGCAGCTCCCGAGAGACAGGACAGAACACTGAAGCTTTCTTT
CSSRETGQNTEAFF
>NA|TRBJ1-5|TRBV3-1/TRBV3-2|NA
TGTGCCAGCAGCCAAGTCAGGGTAATCAGCAATCAGCCCCAGCATTTT
CASSQVRVISNQPQHF
>TRBD1|TRBJ1-1|TRBV12-3/TRBV12-4|NA
TGTGCCAGCAGTTTGGGACAGGCGGGTGAAGCTTTCTTT
CASSLGQAGEAFF
>TRBD1|TRBJ2-5|TRBV7-2|NA
TGTGCCAGCAGCCAAACCGGGACAGGGGCTCGGGAGACCCAGTACTTC
CASSQTGTGARETQYF
>NA|TRBJ1-3|TRBV19|NA
TGTGCCAGTAGTATAGGCCGGTACTCTGGAAACACCATATATTTT
CASSIGRYSGNTIYF
>TRBD1|TRBJ1-5|TRBV7-2|NA
TGTGCCAGCAGCCTGGGACAGGCAGGGAATAGCAATCAGCCCCAGCATTTT
CASSLGQAGNSNQPQHF
>TRBD1|TRBJ1-6|TRBV6-5|once
TGTGCCAGCGGCCTGGGACAGGCGAATTCACCCCTCCACTTT
CASGLGQANSPLHF
>TRBD1|TRBJ1-1|TRBV19|NA
TGTGCCAGTAGATACTCCCGCGGACAGGGACCTGAAGCTTTCTTT
CASRYSRGQGPEAFF
>NA|TRBJ1-1|TRBV19|NA
TGTGCCAGTAGTATAGGGAGAGACACTGAAGCTTTCTTT
CASSIGRDTEAFF
>NA|TRBJ1-6|TRBV4-2|NA
TGTGCCAGCGGACAGAACTATAATTCACCCCTCCACTTT
CASGQNYNSPLHF
>TRBD1|TRBJ1-2|TRBV24-1|NA
TGTGCCACCAGTGGGGACAGAAGCTATGGCTACACCTTC
CATSGDRSYGYTF
>NA|TRBJ1-1|TRBV19|NA
TGTGCCAGTAGTATAGGGGGGCTCCATACCACTGAAGCTTTCTTT
CASSIGGLHTTEAFF
>TRBD2|TRBJ2-5|TRBV7-2|NA
TGTGCCAGCAGCTTAGGGACTAGTTGGGAGACCCAGTACTTC
CASSLGTSWETQYF
>NA|TRBJ1-4|TRBV6-6|NA
TGTGCCAGCAGACTCGACAGTACTAATGAAAAACTGTTTTTT
CASRLDSTNEKLFF
>TRBD1|TRBJ1-2|TRBV7-6|NA
TGTGCCAGCAGCCAGGGACAGGGGTATGGCTACACCTTC
CASSQGQGYGYTF
>NA|TRBJ1-3|TRBV30|few
TGTGCCTGGAGTGGCGGAACTGGAAACACCATATATTTT
CAWSGGTGNTIYF
>NA|TRBJ2-7|TRBV7-6|NA
TGTGCCAGCAGCTTAGGGGTCGGACGGGGAAGCTCCTACGAGCAGTACTTC
CASSLGVGRGSSYEQYF
>TRBD1|TRBJ1-3|TRBV30|NA
TGTGCCTGGAGCCATGGGACAGGGGAAAACACCATATATTTT
CAWSHGTGENTIYF
>TRBD2|TRBJ2-5|TRBV5-6|once
TGTGCCAGCAGCTCTCTGCTGGCGGGGGTTGAGACCCAGTACTTC
CASSSLLAGVETQYF
>NA|TRBJ1-2|TRBV7-2|NA
TGTGCCAGCAGCTTAGCGTGGAGGGAAGAAGGCTACACCTTC
CASSLAWREEGYTF
>NA|TRBJ2-3|TRBV24-1|NA
TGTGCCACCAGTGATCGCCGGTCCAGCACAGATACGCAGTATTTT
CATSDRRSSTDTQYF
>NA|TRBJ1-4|TRBV7-2|once
TGTGCCAGCAGCTTATTGGGGGGATCTGAAAAACTGTTTTTT
CASSLLGGSEKLFF
>NA|TRBJ1-5|TRBV14|NA
TGTGCCAGCAGCCAAGGGGCTTTAATGCCCCAGCATTTT
CASSQGALMPQHF
>NA|TRBJ1-6|TRBV19|NA
TGTGCCAGTACCGCGGGACGTTCGAATTCACCCCTCCACTTT
CASTAGRSNSPLHF
>TRBD1|TRBJ1-2|TRBV27|NA
TGTGCCAGCAGTTTATCACAGGGGGCTGGCTACACCTTC
CASSLSQGAGYTF
>TRBD1|TRBJ1-2|TRBV12-3/TRBV12-4|NA
TGTGCCAGCAGGCCACAGGGGACGTATGGCTACACCTTC
CASRPQGTYGYTF
>TRBD2|TRBJ2-2|TRBV11-2|NA
TGTGCCAGCAGCCTTGTAACTAGCGGGGCGGGCACCGGGGAGCTGTTTTTT
CASSLVTSGAGTGELFF
>TRBD1|TRBJ1-5|TRBV7-8|few
TGTGCCAGCAGCTTCTCCGTCTCGACAGGGTCGAATCAGCCCCAGCATTTT
CASSFSVSTGSNQPQHF
>NA|TRBJ2-2|TRBV30|few
TGTGCCTGGAGTGGCTATATCACCGGGGAGCTGTTTTTT
CAWSGYITGELFF
>NA|TRBJ1-6|TRBV7-2|NA
TGTGCCAGCAGCTCAGGATCAGGGAACCCATATAATTCACCCCTCCACTTT
CASSSGSGNPYNSPLHF
>NA|TRBJ1-3|TRBV4-3|once
TGCGCCAGCAGCCAAGAAAGGGGGACCACCATATATTTT
CASSQERGTTIYF
>TRBD1|TRBJ1-2|TRBV18|NA
TGTGCCAGCTCACGAGGACAGGGTGGTAACTATGGCTACACCTTC
CASSRGQGGNYGYTF
>TRBD2|TRBJ2-5|TRBV7-9|NA
TGTGCCAGCAGCTTAGGTGAAGGGAGGGTAGAGACCCAGTACTTC
CASSLGEGRVETQYF
>TRBD1|TRBJ2-7|TRBV18|once
TGTGCCAGCTCACGGACGGACAGGTTCCGGGAGCAGTACTTC
CASSRTDRFREQYF
>NA|TRBJ2-7|TRBV30|NA
TGTGCCTGGACCAAGGGGGGGGTCGGGTACGAGCAGTACTTC
CAWTKGGVGYEQYF
>NA|TRBJ1-4|TRBV6-1|NA
TGTGCCAGCACTCGGGGGTATGCAACTAATGAAAAACTGTTTTTT
CASTRGYATNEKLFF
>TRBD1|TRBJ2-4|TRBV5-1|NA
TGCGCCAGCAGCTTGGGGGACAGCAAAAACATTCAGTACTTC
CASSLGDSKNIQYF